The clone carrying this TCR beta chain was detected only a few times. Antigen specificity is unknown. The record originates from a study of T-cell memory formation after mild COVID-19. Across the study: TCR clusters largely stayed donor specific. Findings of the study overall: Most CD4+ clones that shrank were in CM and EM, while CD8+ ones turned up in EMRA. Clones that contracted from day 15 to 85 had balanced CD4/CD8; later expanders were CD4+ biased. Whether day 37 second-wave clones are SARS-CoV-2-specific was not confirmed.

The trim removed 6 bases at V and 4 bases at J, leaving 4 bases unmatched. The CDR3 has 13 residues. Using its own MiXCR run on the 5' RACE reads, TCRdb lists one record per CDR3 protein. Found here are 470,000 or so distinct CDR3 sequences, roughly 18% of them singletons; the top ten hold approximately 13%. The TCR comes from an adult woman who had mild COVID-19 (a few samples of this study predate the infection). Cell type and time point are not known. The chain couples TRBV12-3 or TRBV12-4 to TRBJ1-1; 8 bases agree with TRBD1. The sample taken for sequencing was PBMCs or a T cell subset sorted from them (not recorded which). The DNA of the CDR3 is TGTGCCAGCAGGACACAGGGGGTCACTGAAGCTTTCTTT. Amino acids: CASRTQGVTEAFF.